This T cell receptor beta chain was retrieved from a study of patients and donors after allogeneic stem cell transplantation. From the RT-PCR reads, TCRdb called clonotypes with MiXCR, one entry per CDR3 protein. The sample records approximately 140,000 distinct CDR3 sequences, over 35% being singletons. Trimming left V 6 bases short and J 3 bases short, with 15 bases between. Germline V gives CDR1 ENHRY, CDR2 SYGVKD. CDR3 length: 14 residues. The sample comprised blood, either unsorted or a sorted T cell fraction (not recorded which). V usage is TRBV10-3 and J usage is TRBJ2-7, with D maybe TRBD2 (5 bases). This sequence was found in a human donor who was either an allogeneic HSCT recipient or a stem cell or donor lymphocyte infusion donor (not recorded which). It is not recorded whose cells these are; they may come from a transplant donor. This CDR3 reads CAIRRDESYYEQYF. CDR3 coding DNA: TGTGCCATCAGGAGGGATGAATCATACTACGAGCAGTACTTC.